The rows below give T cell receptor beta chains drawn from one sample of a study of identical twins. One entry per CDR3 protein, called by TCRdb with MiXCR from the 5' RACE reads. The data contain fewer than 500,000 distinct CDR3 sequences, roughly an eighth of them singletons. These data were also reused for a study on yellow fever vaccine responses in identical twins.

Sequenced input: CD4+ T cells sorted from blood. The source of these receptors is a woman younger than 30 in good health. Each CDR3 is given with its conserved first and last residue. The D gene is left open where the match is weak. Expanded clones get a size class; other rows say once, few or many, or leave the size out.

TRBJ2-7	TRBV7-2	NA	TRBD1	TGTGCCAGCAGCTCCGGGGGGACAGGGGGTGGCGAGCAGTACTTC	CASSSGGTGGGEQYF
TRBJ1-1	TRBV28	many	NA	TGTGCCAGCAGGTCAAACACTGAAGCTTTCTTT	CASRSNTEAFF
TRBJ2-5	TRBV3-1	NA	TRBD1	TGTGCCAGCACCAAACGGGACAGTGGGACCCAGGAGACCCAGTACTTC	CASTKRDSGTQETQYF
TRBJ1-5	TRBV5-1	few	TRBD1	TGCGCCAGCAGCCCGACCGGGACAGGGGAGCCCCAGCATTTT	CASSPTGTGEPQHF
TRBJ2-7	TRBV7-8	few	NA	TGTGCCAGCAGCCCCCTTCGTACCTACGAGCAGTACTTC	CASSPLRTYEQYF
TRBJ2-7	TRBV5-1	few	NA	TGCGCCAGCAGCTCGGAGGCTCACCAGGTGGAGCAGTACTTC	CASSSEAHQVEQYF
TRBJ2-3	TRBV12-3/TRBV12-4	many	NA	TGTGCCAGCATTAAATTAGGGACACTCTACACAGATACGCAGTATTTT	CASIKLGTLYTDTQYF
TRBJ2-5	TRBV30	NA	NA	TGTGCCTGGAGTGTTCCGGGAAGAAGCTACCAAGAGACCCAGTACTTC	CAWSVPGRSYQETQYF
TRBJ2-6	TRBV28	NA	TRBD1	TGTGCCAGCAGTGGCCGTGGGACAGGGCCCGGCGGGGCCAACGTCCTGACTTTC	CASSGRGTGPGGANVLTF
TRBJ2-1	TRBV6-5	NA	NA	TGTGCCAGCAGTTGGGGGCTCTACAATGAGCAGTTCTTC	CASSWGLYNEQFF
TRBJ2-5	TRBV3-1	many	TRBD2	TGTGCCAGCAGCCAAGGACTAGCGGGGGGAAGTGTCCGAGAGACCCAGTACTTC	CASSQGLAGGSVRETQYF
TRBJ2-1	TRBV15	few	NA	TGTGCCACCAGCAGAGTTGAGCTGGCGTTCAATGAGCAGTTCTTC	CATSRVELAFNEQFF
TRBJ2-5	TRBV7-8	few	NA	TGTGCCAGCAGCTTAATTCGAGAGACCCAGTACTTC	CASSLIRETQYF
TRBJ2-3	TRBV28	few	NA	TGTGCCAGCAGATCACCGGGACGCAGCACAGATACGCAGTATTTT	CASRSPGRSTDTQYF
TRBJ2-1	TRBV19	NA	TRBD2	TGTGCCAGTAGTTTTAGCGGGAGAAATAACGAGCAGTTCTTC	CASSFSGRNNEQFF
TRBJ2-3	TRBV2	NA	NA	TGTGCCAGCAGGCTCCAAAGGGCATCTAGCACAGATACGCAGTATTTT	CASRLQRASSTDTQYF
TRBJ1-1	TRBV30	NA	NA	TGTGCCTGGAGTTACCGTAGGAGGGAGCCTGAAGCTTTCTTT	CAWSYRRREPEAFF
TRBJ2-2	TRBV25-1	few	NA	TGTGCCAGCAGTGATCCCTTAGGGCCCGGCGGCACCGGGGAGCTGTTTTTT	CASSDPLGPGGTGELFF
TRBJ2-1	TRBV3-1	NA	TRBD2	TGTACCAGCTGCCCCGGGACTAGCGGGAGGGCCGGGGGTGAGCAGTTCTTC	CTSCPGTSGRAGGEQFF
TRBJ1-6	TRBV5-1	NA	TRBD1	TGCGCCAGCAGCCCTGGGGACAGCAATTCACCCCTCCACTTT	CASSPGDSNSPLHF
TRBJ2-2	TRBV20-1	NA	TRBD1	TGCAGTGCTAGAGATCCGGGACAGGGGATAAGGTCCGGGGAGCTGTTTTTT	CSARDPGQGIRSGELFF
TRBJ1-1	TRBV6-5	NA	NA	TGTGCCAGCAGTTATTTGGGAGGGAACACTGAAGCTTTCTTT	CASSYLGGNTEAFF
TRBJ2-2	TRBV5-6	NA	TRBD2	TGTGCCAGCAGCTTCCAGCGGGGGGTAGACACCGGGGAGCTGTTTTTT	CASSFQRGVDTGELFF
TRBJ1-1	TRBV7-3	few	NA	TGTGCCAGCAGCTTAACGGGAGCGAAACTCTTAAAGGGTTACACTGAAGCTTTCTTT	CASSLTGAKLLKGYTEAFF
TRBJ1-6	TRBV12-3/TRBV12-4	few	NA	TGTGCCAGCAGGTTGCTATCCACCGATTCACCCCTCCACTTT	CASRLLSTDSPLHF
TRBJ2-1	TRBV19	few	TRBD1	TGTGCCAGTAGTATACTTCAAGGGACAGGAAACAATGAGCAGTTCTTC	CASSILQGTGNNEQFF
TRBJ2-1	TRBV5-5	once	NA	TGTGCCAGCAGCTTGGCCCTCTCAAGCTCCTACAATGAGCAGTTCTTC	CASSLALSSSYNEQFF
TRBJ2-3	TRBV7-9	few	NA	TGTGCCAGCAGTGGGCCTAGGACAGATACGCAGTATTTT	CASSGPRTDTQYF
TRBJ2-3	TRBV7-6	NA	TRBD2	TGTGCCAGCAGCTTAGTCCTAGCGGGGGACACAGATACGCAGTATTTT	CASSLVLAGDTDTQYF
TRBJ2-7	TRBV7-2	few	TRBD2	TGTGCCAGCGGAGGGCTAGCGGGGTACGAGCAGTACTTC	CASGGLAGYEQYF
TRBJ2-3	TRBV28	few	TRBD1	TGTGCCAGCAGTTCCTCCGGGACAGGGTTAGATACGCAGTATTTT	CASSSSGTGLDTQYF
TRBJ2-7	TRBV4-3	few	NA	TGCGCCAGCAGCCAAGAATCCGGACAGCTCTACGAGCAGTACTTC	CASSQESGQLYEQYF
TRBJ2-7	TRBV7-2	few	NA	TGTGCCAGCAGCTTAGGGAGGAACCTCCACGAGCAGTACTTC	CASSLGRNLHEQYF
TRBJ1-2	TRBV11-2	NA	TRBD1	TGTGCCAGCAGCAGGAAGATGACAGGGGGAGAATTTTTTAACTATGGCTACACCTTC	CASSRKMTGGEFFNYGYTF
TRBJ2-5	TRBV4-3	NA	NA	TGCGCCAGCAGCCAAGATTACGGGGAGACCCAGTACTTC	CASSQDYGETQYF
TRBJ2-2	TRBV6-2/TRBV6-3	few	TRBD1	TGTGCCAGCATGTCGGGACAGGGAGGGGCCGGGGAGCTGTTTTTT	CASMSGQGGAGELFF
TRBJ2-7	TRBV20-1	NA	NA	TGCAGTGCTAGTCGAGCCGGAAGCGATACCTACGAGCAGTACTTC	CSASRAGSDTYEQYF
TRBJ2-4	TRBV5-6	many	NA	TGTGCCAGCAGCCCGGCCCAGGGGAACATTCAGTACTTC	CASSPAQGNIQYF
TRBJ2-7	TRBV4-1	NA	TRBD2	TGCGCCAGCAGCCAAGAGGGACTAGCGGGAGGGAGCCCCTACGAGCAGTACTTC	CASSQEGLAGGSPYEQYF
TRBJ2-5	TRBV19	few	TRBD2	TGTGCCAGTAGTATGGCCAGCGGGGGGGAAGAGACCCAGTACTTC	CASSMASGGEETQYF
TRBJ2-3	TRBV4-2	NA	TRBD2	TGTGCCAGCAGCCAACTCCTAGCGGGGGTCACAGATACGCAGTATTTT	CASSQLLAGVTDTQYF
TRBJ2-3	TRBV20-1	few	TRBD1	TGCAGTGCTCCAGCCACAGGGGCTCCTTTGCAGTATTTT	CSAPATGAPLQYF
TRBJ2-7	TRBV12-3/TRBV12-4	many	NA	TGTGCCAGCAGTTGGGGCCCCTACGAGCAGTACTTC	CASSWGPYEQYF
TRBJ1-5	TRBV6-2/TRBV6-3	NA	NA	TGTGCCAGCAGTTACGACCGGACTTCCCCGAAGTATAGCAATCAGCCCCAGCATTTT	CASSYDRTSPKYSNQPQHF